The present TCR beta chain was sequenced within a study of CXCR3-negative and CXCR3-positive naive CD8 T cells. Turning to the study itself: For each library, about 1.5 +/- 0.3 million TRB reads were obtained, about 135 million in total. Findings and caveats of the study: The majority of assays used fresh PBMCs, and CXCR3 expression partially decreased after cryopreservation. CXCR3-positive naive cells carried more hydrophobic TRB CDR3s than CXCR3-negative naive cells did. In both naive subsets diversity was comparably high, whereas memory CD8+ cells showed much lower diversity.

Preparation of TRB cDNA libraries relied on 5' RACE carrying UMI labels. TCRdb reprocessed the 5' RACE reads, with one entry per CDR3 protein and no DNA. In all, the sample yields 150,000 to 180,000 distinct CDR3 sequences. CDR1 and CDR2 from the germline V gene are MDHEN and SYDVKM. The CDR3 consists of 15 residues. Worth noting for this clonotype: Its specificity is not known.

V gene TRBV28 combines with J gene TRBJ2-1; TCRdb designates TRBD2, a call that cannot be tested without DNA. This TCR was sampled from a human donor in good health. Some clones in this sample may be carry-over from other donors' samples. Specimen: naive CXCR3+ CD8+ T cells from blood. Subset here: CD45RO-CCR7+CD27+CD95- naive CD8+ T cells expressing CXCR3 (TNR3+). The CDR3 loop is CASSPGLAGDNEQFF. Based on the CDR3 plus reference TRBV28 and TRBJ2-1, the full variable domain is DVKVTQSSRYLVKRTGEKVFLECVQDMDHENMFWYRQDPGLGLRLIYFSYDVKMKEKGDIPEGYSVSREKKERFSLILESASTNQTSMYLCASSPGLAGDNEQFFGPGTRLTVL.